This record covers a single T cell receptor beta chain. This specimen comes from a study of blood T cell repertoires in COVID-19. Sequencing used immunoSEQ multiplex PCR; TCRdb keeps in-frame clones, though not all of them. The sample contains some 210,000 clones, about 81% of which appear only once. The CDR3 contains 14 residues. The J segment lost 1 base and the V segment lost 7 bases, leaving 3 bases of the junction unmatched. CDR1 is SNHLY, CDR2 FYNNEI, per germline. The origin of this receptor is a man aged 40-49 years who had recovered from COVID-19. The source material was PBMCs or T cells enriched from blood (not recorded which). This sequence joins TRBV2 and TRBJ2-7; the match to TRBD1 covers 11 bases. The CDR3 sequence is CASTGDRGSYEQYF. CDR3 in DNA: TGTGCCAGCACCGGGGACAGGGGGTCCTACGAGCAGTACTTC.